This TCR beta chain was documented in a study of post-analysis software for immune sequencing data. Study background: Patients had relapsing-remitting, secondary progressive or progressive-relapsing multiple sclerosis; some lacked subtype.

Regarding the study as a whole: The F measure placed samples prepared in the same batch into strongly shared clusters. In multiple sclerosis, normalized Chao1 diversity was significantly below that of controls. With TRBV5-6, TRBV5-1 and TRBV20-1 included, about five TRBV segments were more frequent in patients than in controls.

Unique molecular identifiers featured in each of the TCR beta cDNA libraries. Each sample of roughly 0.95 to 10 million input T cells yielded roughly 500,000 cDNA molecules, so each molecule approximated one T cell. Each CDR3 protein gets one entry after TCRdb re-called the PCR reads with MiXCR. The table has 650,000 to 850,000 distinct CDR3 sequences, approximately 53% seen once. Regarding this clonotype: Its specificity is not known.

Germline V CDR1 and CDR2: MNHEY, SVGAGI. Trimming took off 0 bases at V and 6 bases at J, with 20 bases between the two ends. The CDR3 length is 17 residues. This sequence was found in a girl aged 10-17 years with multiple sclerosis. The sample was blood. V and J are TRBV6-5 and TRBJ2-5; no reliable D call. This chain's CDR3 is CASSYSIKTYSVKTQYF. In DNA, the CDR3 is TGTGCCAGCAGTTACTCGATCAAGACCTACAGCGTGAAGACCCAGTACTTC.